Each of the 24 T cell receptor beta chains below was sequenced from the same sample in a study of blood T cell repertoires in COVID-19. Sequencing was performed with immunoSEQ multiplex PCR; in TCRdb, only in-frame clones are kept and a portion is missing. Of about 230,000 clones in the sample, approximately 88% were seen once. The sequenced sample was PBMCs or T cells enriched from blood (not recorded which). These receptors were obtained from a middle-aged woman with acute COVID-19.

V gene TRBV6-5 combines with J gene TRBJ1-3; 7 positions agree with TRBD1. The CDR3 consists of 16 residues. V dropped 2 bases and J dropped 1; count of bases not matched to a gene: 5. CDR1 and CDR2 (germline): MNHEY, SVGAGI. The CDR3: CASSYQPQGSGNTIYF. Written as DNA, the CDR3 is TGTGCCAGCAGTTACCAACCACAGGGGTCTGGAAACACCATATATTTT.

The chain joins TRBV18 to TRBJ1-1; 8 positions agree with TRBD1. CDR1 KGHSH and CDR2 LQKENI come from the germline V gene. V was pared by 4 bases and J by 0 bases, with 7 bases of the junction left unmatched. This CDR3 comprises 16 residues. This CDR3 is CASSRDRGTLNTEAFF. CDR3 coding DNA: TGTGCCAGCTCACGAGACAGGGGAACCCTGAACACTGAAGCTTTCTTT. Complete variable domain (other parts from reference TRBV18 and TRBJ1-1): NAGVMQNPRHLVRRRGQEARLRCSPMKGHSHVYWYRQLPEEGLKFMVYLQKENIIDESGMPKERFSAEFPKEGPSILRIQQVVRGDSAAYFCASSRDRGTLNTEAFFGQGTRLTVV.

In DNA form, the CDR3 reads TGTGCCACCAGTGTAGCGGACAGGGGGACAGATACGCAGTATTTT. It yields the protein CATSVADRGTDTQYF. The genes are TRBV24-1 and TRBJ2-3; 10 bases line up with TRBD1. Trimming took 5 bases from V and 3 from J; bases not matched to a gene: 4. The CDR3 consists of 15 residues. Germline loops: CDR1 KGHDR, CDR2 SFDVKD.

The chain carries TRBV6-6 and TRBJ1-2; D remains unclear. CDR3 length: 14 residues. V was clipped by 5 bases and J by 5 bases, with 15 bases between them. Germline CDR1 and CDR2: MNHNY and SVGAGI (reference sequence). For the CDR3, the DNA is TGTGCCAGCAGTCAGAAGGTCTTCGGGTATGGCTACACCTTC. It translates to CASSQKVFGYGYTF.

The table lists this clone with a count of one. The rearrangement links TRBV6-5 to TRBJ1-4; 7 bases fit TRBD1. V shed 6 bases and J 8 bases; nucleotides not matched to a gene: 9. Germline V gene sequence: CDR1 MNHEY, CDR2 SVGAGI. This CDR3 contains 14 residues. The CDR3 DNA reads TGTGCCAGCAGCCTTGACAGGGTATGCGAAAAACTGTTTTTT. Translated: CASSLDRVCEKLFF.

V gene TRBV9 combines with J gene TRBJ1-2, with a weak D call TRBD1 (5 bases). The CDR3 has 15 residues. CDR1 is SGDLS and CDR2 is YYNGEE in the germline V gene. V lost 0 bases and J lost 5, with 14 bases in between. In DNA, the CDR3 is TGTGCCAGCAGCGTAGACCCGGGGAGGGGATATGGCTACACCTTC. Translating gives CASSVDPGRGYGYTF.

The chain combines TRBV2 with TRBJ2-4; D may be TRBD1 (6 bases). CDR3 size: 12 residues. The V and J ends lost 6 bases and 15 bases respectively, with 18 bases between them. The V gene's germline CDR1 is SNHLY and CDR2 FYNNEI. CDR3 nucleotides: TGTGCCAGCAGGGTGACAGGCGGGTTAAGGTACTTC. The encoded protein is CASRVTGGLRYF.

J is TRBJ2-7 and V is TRBV7-8; maybe TRBD1 (5 bases). Looked up from germline, CDR1 is SGHVS and CDR2 is FQNEAQ. The CDR3 runs 12 residues. With 6 bases removed from V and 4 bases from J, the gap between germline ends came to 10 bases. The CDR3 spells CASSDNRYEQYV. Here the CDR3 DNA reads TGTGCCAGCAGTGATAACAGGTACGAGCAGTACGTC.

This chain links TRBV30 with TRBJ1-5, with D hard to call. V lost 5 bases and J 2 bases, leaving 10 bases between the germline ends. Germline-derived CDR1 and CDR2 are GTSNPN and SVGIG (reference sequence). CDR3 length: 13 amino acids. The CDR3, as DNA: TGTGCCTGGGCATCTATGGGCAATCAGCCCCAGCATTTT. This encodes CAWASMGNQPQHF.

The chain's CDR3 is CASSQQQGGNEKLFF. CDR3 bases: TGTGCCAGCAGCCAGCAACAGGGGGGTAATGAAAAACTGTTTTTT. This chain joins TRBV5-4 and TRBJ1-4; 8 positions match TRBD1. Germline V gives CDR1 SGHNT, CDR2 YYREEE (reference sequence). The V segment lost 4 bases and the J segment 4 bases; nucleotides outside the gene matches: 6. The CDR3 has 15 amino acids.

The rearrangement links TRBV6-5 to TRBJ1-2; tentative D call: TRBD1 (6 bases). With 0 bases removed from V and 5 bases from J, the gap between germline ends came to 16 bases. Germline V CDR1 and CDR2: MNHEY, SVGAGI. The CDR3 loop spans 16 amino acids. CDR3 residues: CASSYSFSGQSYGYTF. In DNA, the CDR3 is TGTGCCAGCAGTTACTCGTTTTCCGGACAGAGTTATGGCTACACCTTC.

This clone has only one observation. The chain recombines TRBV5-1 with TRBJ2-5; no definite D call. The CDR3 consists of 13 residues. Germline values: CDR1 SGHRS, CDR2 YFSETQ. Between the trimmed V and J ends, which lost 5 bases and 4 bases, there was a span of 12 bases. CDR3 protein: CASRVGGVETQYF. CDR3 nucleotides: TGCGCCAGCAGGGTCGGTGGTGTAGAGACCCAGTACTTC.

The chain has TRBV27 and TRBJ1-6; 9 positions match TRBD1. Germline values: CDR1 MNHEY, CDR2 SMNVEV (reference sequence). V shed 6 bases, J shed 14 bases, and the junction held 14 bases outside the gene matches. There are 15 residues in the CDR3. The CDR3 here is CASRLGTGTSVSLHF. The CDR3, as DNA: TGTGCCAGCAGGTTAGGGACAGGGACCTCAGTGTCCCTCCACTTT.

The rearrangement uses TRBV3-1 (or the pseudogene TRBV3-2) and TRBJ2-2; D may be TRBD1 (6 bases). The CDR3 totals 14 residues. The V and J ends lost 4 bases and 7 bases respectively, with 13 bases between them. The germline V gene encodes CDR1 LGHDT and CDR2 YNNKEL (reference sequence). The CDR3 nucleotides are TGTGCCAGCAGCCCCACTACAGGGTTCGGGGAGCTGTTTTTT. Encoded protein: CASSPTTGFGELFF.

The rearrangement joins TRBV5-1 to TRBJ1-2; possible D gene TRBD1, 6 bases. The V gene lost 0 bases and the J gene lost 7 bases, with 10 bases spanning the gap. This CDR3 is 13 amino acids long. Germline-derived CDR1 and CDR2 are SGHRS and YFSETQ. The CDR3 loop reads CASSLAGVSGYTF. The CDR3 DNA reads as TGCGCCAGCAGCTTGGCAGGGGTTAGTGGCTACACCTTC.

This clone occurred a few times. The chain employs TRBV2 and TRBJ1-1, with 7 bases identical to TRBD1. This CDR3 has 14 amino acids. With 4 bases clipped from V and 5 bases from J, the junction kept 7 bases outside the gene matches. Germline assignment: CDR1 SNHLY and CDR2 FYNNEI. This chain's CDR3 is CASSGVVQGTEAFF. For the CDR3, the DNA is TGTGCCAGCAGTGGGGTCGTACAGGGGACTGAAGCTTTCTTT. The variable domain in full, with the rest retrieved from reference TRBV2 and TRBJ1-1, is EPEVTQTPSHQVTQMGQEVILRCVPISNHLYFYWYRQILGQKVEFLVSFYNNEISEKSEIFDDQFSVERPDGSNFTLKIRSTKLEDSAMYFCASSGVVQGTEAFFGQGTRLTVV.

The chain employs TRBV2 and TRBJ2-3, with 10 bases lining up with TRBD2. CDR3 size: 15 residues. V lost 2 bases to trimming and J lost 5 bases; unmatched junction nucleotides: 4. CDR1 is SNHLY and CDR2 is FYNNEI in the germline V gene. CDR3 protein: CASSERVAGGDTQYF. The CDR3 nucleotides read TGTGCCAGCAGTGAAAGGGTAGCGGGAGGAGATACGCAGTATTTT.

The chain joins TRBV29-1 to TRBJ1-2; D uncertain. V was pared by 4 bases and J by 4 bases, with 13 bases between. In germline, CDR1 is SQVTM, CDR2 ANQGSEA. The CDR3 is made up of 13 amino acids. The CDR3 DNA sequence: TGCAGCGTTGGGACCCTGGCGGGCTATGGCTACACCTTC. It codes for CSVGTLAGYGYTF.

The CDR3 loop is CASSLVPAGTDTQYF. The CDR3 DNA reads TGTGCCAGCAGCTTGGTTCCGGCGGGCACAGATACGCAGTATTTT. This sequence joins TRBV5-7 and TRBJ2-3; D gene uncertain. TRBV5-7 is flagged as an ORF with uncertain function. The V gene lost 0 bases and the J gene lost 1 base, with 9 bases spanning the gap. The CDR3 has 15 residues.

The chain combines TRBV18 with TRBJ1-1; TRBD1 matches at 8 bases. V lost 9 bases to trimming and J lost 4 bases; unmatched junction nucleotides: 13. Germline assignment: CDR1 KGHSH and CDR2 LQKENI. The CDR3 is 15 amino acids. This CDR3 reads CASDQGAGTGTEAFF. CDR3 bases: TGTGCCAGTGACCAAGGAGCTGGGACAGGCACTGAAGCTTTCTTT.

To note about this clone: The identical CDR3 is also encoded by other nucleotide sequences in the sample. This sequence joins TRBV10-2 and TRBJ1-5; D unclear. Trimming removed 0 bases from V and 3 bases from J, with 6 bases in between. Germline assignment: CDR1 WSHSY and CDR2 SAAADI. This CDR3 is 14 amino acids long. The CDR3 spells CASSESGLNQPQHF. The CDR3 coding sequence is TGCGCCAGCAGTGAGTCCGGTCTCAATCAGCCCCAGCATTTT.

The rearrangement uses TRBV2 and TRBJ1-1, with D uncertain. This CDR3 comprises 11 residues. Germline V gene sequence: CDR1 SNHLY, CDR2 FYNNEI. V lost 10 bases to trimming and J lost 2 bases, with 8 bases between them. CDR3 in DNA: TGTGCCAACCTAGAAAACACTGAAGCTTTCTTT. Its protein is CANLENTEAFF.

V usage is TRBV7-2 and J usage is TRBJ1-1, with no clear D. The V gene lost 1 base and the J gene lost 0 bases, with 6 bases spanning the gap. The CDR3 has 14 amino acids. CDR1 and CDR2 from the germline V gene are SGHTA and FQGNSA. The CDR3 sequence is CASSLGRVNTEAFF. The CDR3 DNA reads TGTGCCAGCAGCTTAGGTCGGGTGAACACTGAAGCTTTCTTT.

J is TRBJ2-2 and V is TRBV9, with 13 bases that match TRBD2. J lost 0 bases, V lost 4 bases, and 9 bases had no gene match. Germline-derived CDR1 and CDR2 are SGDLS and YYNGEE. The CDR3 runs to 19 residues. This CDR3 is CASSLQPTSGGSNTGELFF. The CDR3 coding sequence is TGTGCCAGCAGCCTTCAACCGACTAGCGGGGGGTCGAACACCGGGGAGCTGTTTTTT. Drawing the rest from reference TRBV9 and TRBJ2-2, the complete variable domain is DSGVTQTPKHLITATGQRVTLRCSPRSGDLSVYWYQQSLDQGLQFLIQYYNGEERAKGNILERFSAQQFPDLHSELNLSSLELGDSALYFCASSLQPTSGGSNTGELFFGEGSRLTVL.